The sequence of this TCR beta chain was determined in a study of cytomegalovirus exposure and HLA in healthy donors. Study-level information: From about 180 million T cells, an earlier analysis saw roughly 120 million unique TCR beta sequences.

Germline V gives CDR1 LNHDA, CDR2 SQIVND (reference sequence). The CDR3 spans 14 residues. Trimming took 7 bases from V and 1 from J, leaving 13 bases between them. The primer mix had 60 Vbeta and 13 Jbeta primers. Repertoires were generated with immunoSEQ multiplex PCR, while TCRdb's copy carries only in-frame clones and drops some. The sample has under 200,000 clones; 75% to 85% are singletons. The TCR originated in a man aged 25 to 45 in good health and CMV-seronegative. The chain uses TRBV19 and TRBJ1-1; D perhaps matches TRBD1 (6 bases). Source material: PBMCs. The CDR3 protein is CASTTGYPNTEAFF. CDR3 DNA: TGTGCCAGTACAACAGGGTATCCGAACACTGAAGCTTTCTTT. Complete variable domain (other parts from reference TRBV19 and TRBJ1-1): DGGITQSPKYLFRKEGQNVTLSCEQNLNHDAMYWYRQDPGQGLRLIYYSQIVNDFQKGDIAEGYSVSREKKESFPLTVTSAQKNPTAFYLCASTTGYPNTEAFFGQGTRLTVV.